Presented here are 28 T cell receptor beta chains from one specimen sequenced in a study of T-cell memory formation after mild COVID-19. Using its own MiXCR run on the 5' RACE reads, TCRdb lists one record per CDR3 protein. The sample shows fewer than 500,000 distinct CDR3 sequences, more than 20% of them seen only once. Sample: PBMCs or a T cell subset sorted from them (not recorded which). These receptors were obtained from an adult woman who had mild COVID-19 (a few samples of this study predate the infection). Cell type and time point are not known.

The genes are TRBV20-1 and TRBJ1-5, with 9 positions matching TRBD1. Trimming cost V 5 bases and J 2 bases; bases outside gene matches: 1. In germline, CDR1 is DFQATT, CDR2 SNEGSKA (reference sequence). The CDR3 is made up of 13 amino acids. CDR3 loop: CSAGTGRNQPQHF. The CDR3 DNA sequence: TGCAGTGCTGGGACAGGGCGCAATCAGCCCCAGCATTTT.

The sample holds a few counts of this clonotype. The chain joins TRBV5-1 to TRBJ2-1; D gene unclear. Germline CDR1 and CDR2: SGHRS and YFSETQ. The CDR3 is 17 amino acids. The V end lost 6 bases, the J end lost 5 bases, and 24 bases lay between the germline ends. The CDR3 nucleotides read TGCGCCAGCATTACCGGGCCGAGGTCACCTCTTGACAATGAGCAGTTCTTC. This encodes CASITGPRSPLDNEQFF.

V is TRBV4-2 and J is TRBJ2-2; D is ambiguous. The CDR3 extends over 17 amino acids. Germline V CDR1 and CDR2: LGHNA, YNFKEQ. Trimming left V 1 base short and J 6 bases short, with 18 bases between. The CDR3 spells CASSQGGRPTGAGELFF. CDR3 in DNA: TGTGCCAGCAGCCAAGGGGGTAGGCCGACCGGCGCCGGGGAGCTGTTTTTT.

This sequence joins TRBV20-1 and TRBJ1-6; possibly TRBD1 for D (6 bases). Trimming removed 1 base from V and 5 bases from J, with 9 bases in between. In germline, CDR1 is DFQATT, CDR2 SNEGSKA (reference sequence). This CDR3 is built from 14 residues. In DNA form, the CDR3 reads TGCAGTGCTAGAGGGACAGTGGATAATTCACCCCTCCACTTT. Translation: CSARGTVDNSPLHF.

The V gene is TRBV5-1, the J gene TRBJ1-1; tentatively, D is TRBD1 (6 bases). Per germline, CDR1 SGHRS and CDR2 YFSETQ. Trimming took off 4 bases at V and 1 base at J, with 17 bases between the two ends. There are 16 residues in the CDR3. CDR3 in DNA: TGCGCCAGCAGCCTAATACAAGGACAGCGGAACACTGAAGCTTTCTTT. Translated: CASSLIQGQRNTEAFF.

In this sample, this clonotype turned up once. The CDR3 DNA sequence: TGTGCCAGCAGTGAAGGGAAAGGGTGGGCCAAAAACATTCAGTACTTC. This gives the protein CASSEGKGWAKNIQYF. This chain joins TRBV2 and TRBJ2-4; D is ambiguous. CDR1 and CDR2 (germline): SNHLY, FYNNEI. The CDR3 runs 16 residues. V was trimmed by 1 base and J by 1 base, leaving 11 bases between them.

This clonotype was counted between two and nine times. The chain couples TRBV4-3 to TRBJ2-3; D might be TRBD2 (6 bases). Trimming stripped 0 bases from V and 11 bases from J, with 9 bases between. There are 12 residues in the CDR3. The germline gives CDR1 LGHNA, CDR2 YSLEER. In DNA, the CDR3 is TGCGCCAGCAGCCAAGAAGGGCGGGGGCAGTATTTT. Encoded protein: CASSQEGRGQYF.

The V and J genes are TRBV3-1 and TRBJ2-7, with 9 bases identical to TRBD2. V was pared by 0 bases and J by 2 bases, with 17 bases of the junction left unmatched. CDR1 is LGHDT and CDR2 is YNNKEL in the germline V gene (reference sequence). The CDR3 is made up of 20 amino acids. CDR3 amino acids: CASSQDLPRLWLAGTYEQYF. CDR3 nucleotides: TGTGCCAGCAGCCAAGATCTACCGCGTTTGTGGCTAGCGGGAACCTACGAGCAGTACTTC.

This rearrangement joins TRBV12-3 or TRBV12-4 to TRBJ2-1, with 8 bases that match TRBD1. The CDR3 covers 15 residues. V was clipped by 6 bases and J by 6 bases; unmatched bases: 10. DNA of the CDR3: TGTGCCAGCAGAACGGGACAGGAACGGGGCAATGAGCAGTTCTTC. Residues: CASRTGQERGNEQFF.

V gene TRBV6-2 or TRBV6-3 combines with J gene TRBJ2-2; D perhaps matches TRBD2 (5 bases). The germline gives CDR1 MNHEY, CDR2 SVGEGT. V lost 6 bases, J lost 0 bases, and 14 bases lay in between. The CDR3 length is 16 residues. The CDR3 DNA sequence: TGTGCCAGCAGAGGGCGGGCCCTCGCGAACACCGGGGAGCTGTTTTTT. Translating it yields CASRGRALANTGELFF.

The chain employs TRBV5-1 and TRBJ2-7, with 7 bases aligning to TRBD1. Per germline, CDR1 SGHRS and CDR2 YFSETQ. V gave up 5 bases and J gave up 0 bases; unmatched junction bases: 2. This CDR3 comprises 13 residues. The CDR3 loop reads CASRTGSSYEQYF. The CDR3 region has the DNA TGCGCCAGCAGGACAGGGAGCTCCTACGAGCAGTACTTC.

CDR3 nucleotides: TGTGCCAGCAGTTCGCCGGGAGATTTCTCTGGAAACACCATATATTTT. Translating it yields CASSSPGDFSGNTIYF. The rearrangement links TRBV6-6 to TRBJ1-3; D is undetermined. This CDR3 region has 16 residues. Trimming took off 4 bases at V and 0 bases at J, with 13 bases between the two ends. Germline assignment: CDR1 MNHNY and CDR2 SVGAGI (reference sequence).

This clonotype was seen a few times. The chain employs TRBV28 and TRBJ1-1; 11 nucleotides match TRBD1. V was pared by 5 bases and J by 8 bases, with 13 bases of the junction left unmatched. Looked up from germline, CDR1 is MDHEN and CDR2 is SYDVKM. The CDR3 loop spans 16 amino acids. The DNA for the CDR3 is TGTGCCAGCAGTCCGGACAGGGGGCGAGGTAGAGTGGAAGCTTTCTTT. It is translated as CASSPDRGRGRVEAFF.

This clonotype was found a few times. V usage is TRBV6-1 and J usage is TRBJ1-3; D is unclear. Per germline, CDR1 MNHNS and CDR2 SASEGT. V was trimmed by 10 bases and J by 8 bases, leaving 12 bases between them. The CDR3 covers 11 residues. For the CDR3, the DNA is TGTGCCACCGGAGTTTTGGACACCATATATTTT. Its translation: CATGVLDTIYF.

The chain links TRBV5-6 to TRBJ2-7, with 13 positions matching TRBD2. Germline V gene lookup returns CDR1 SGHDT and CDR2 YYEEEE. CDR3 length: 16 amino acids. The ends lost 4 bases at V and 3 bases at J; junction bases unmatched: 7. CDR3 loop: CASSQGLAGRFYEQYF. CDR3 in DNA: TGTGCCAGCAGCCAGGGACTAGCGGGACGTTTCTACGAGCAGTACTTC.

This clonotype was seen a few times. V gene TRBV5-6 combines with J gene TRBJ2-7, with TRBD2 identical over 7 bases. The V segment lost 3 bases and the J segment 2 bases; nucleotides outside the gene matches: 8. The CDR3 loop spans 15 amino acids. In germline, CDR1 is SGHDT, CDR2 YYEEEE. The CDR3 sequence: CASSWGGTDAYEQYF. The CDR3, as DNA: TGTGCCAGCAGCTGGGGGGGGACGGATGCCTACGAGCAGTACTTC.

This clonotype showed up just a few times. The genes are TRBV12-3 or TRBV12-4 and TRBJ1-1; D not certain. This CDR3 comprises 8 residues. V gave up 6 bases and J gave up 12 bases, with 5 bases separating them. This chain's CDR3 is CASSGTFF. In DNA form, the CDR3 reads TGTGCCAGCAGCGGGACTTTCTTT.

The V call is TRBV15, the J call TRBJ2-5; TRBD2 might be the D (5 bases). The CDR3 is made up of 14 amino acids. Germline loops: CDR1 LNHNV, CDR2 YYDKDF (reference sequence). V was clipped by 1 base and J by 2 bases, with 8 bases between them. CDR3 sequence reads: CATSRVTTQETQYF. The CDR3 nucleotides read TGTGCCACCAGCAGAGTGACTACGCAAGAGACCCAGTACTTC.

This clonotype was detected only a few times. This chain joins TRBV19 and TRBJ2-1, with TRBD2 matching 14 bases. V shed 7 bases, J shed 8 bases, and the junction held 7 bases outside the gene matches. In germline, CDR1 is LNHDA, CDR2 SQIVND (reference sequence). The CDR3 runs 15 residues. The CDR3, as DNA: TGTGCCAGTATTGATGGGACTAGCGGGAGCTATGAGCAGTTCTTC. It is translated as CASIDGTSGSYEQFF.

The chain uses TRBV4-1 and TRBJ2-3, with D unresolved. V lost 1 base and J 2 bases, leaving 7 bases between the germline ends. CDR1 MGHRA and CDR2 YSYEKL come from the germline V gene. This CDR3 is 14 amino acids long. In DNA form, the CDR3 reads TGCGCCAGCAGCCAAGGTCGGTTCACAGATACGCAGTATTTT. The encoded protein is CASSQGRFTDTQYF.

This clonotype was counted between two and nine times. The chain's CDR3 is CATIGWSRDRPFGETQYF. For the CDR3, the DNA is TGTGCCACCATTGGTTGGAGCCGGGACAGACCTTTTGGGGAGACCCAGTACTTC. The V call is TRBV12-3 or TRBV12-4, the J call TRBJ2-5; 7 bases fit TRBD1. The CDR3 has 18 residues. The J segment lost 5 bases and the V segment lost 10 bases, leaving 25 bases of the junction unmatched.

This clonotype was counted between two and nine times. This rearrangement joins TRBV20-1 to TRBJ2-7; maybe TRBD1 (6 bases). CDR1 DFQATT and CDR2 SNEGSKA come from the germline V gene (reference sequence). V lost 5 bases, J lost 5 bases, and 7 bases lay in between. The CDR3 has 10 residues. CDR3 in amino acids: CSASGDEQYF. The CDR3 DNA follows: TGCAGTGCTTCAGGGGACGAGCAGTACTTC.

CDR3 loop: CASSLVSGDQPQHF. The CDR3 DNA is TGCGCCAGCAGCTTGGTTTCAGGGGATCAGCCCCAGCATTTT. The chain combines TRBV5-1 with TRBJ1-5; possible D gene TRBD1, 6 bases. Germline lookup yields CDR1 SGHRS and CDR2 YFSETQ. This CDR3 has 14 residues. Deletions cut 0 bases from V and 5 bases from J, with 9 bases between.

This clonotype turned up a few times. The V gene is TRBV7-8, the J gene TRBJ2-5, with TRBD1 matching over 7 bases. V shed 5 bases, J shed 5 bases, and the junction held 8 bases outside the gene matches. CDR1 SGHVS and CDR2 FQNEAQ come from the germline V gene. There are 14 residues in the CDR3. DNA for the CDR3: TGTGCCAGCAGCCTTAACAGGGGACAGGAGACCCAGTACTTC. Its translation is CASSLNRGQETQYF.

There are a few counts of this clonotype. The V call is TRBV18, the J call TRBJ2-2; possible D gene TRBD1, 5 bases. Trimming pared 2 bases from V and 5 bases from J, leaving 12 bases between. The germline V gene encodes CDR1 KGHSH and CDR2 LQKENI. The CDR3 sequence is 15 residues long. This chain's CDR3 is CASSPRQGETGELFF. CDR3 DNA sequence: TGTGCCAGCTCACCAAGGCAGGGCGAAACCGGGGAGCTGTTTTTT.

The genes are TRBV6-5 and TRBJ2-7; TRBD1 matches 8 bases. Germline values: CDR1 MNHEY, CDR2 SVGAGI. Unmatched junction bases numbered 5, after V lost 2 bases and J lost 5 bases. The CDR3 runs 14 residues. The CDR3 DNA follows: TGTGCCAGCAGTTACGCTCAGGGGGCCAACGAGCAGTACTTC. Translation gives CASSYAQGANEQYF.

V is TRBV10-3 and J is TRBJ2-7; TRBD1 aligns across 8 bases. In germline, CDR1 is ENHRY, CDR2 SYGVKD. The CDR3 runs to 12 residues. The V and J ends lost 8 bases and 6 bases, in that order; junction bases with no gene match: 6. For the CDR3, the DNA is TGTGCCATCTCCCCCAGGGGGCTCGAGCAGTACTTC. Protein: CAISPRGLEQYF.

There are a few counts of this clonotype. The CDR3 region is CSVAKGTTNYGYTF. Written as DNA, the CDR3 is TGCAGCGTTGCGAAGGGCACAACTAACTATGGCTACACCTTC. This rearrangement joins TRBV29-1 to TRBJ1-2; D is unresolved. Germline-derived CDR1 and CDR2 are SQVTM and ANQGSEA. Trimming removed 4 bases at V and 0 bases at J, with 12 bases between. The CDR3 consists of 14 residues.